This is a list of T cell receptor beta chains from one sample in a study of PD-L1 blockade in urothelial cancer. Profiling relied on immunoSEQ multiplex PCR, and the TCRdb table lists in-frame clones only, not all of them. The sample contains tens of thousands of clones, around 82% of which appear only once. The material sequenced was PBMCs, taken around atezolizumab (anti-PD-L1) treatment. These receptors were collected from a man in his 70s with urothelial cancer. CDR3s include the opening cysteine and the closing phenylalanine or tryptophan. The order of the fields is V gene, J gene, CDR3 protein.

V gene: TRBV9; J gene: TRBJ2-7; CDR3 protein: CASSVGDRSYEQYF
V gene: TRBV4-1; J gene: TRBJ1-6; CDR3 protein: CASSNAGIDNSPLHF
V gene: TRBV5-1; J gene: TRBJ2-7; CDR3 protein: CASREGGSSGEQYF
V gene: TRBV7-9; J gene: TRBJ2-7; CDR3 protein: CASSPIGPGGYEQYF
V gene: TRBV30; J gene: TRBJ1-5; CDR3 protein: CAWSDKPKGVSNQPQHF
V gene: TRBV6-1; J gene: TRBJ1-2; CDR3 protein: CASSPAGGNYGYTF
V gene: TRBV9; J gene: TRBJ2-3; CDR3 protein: CASSAGTSGSDTQYF
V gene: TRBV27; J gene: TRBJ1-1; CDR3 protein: CASSWDRQGKAFF
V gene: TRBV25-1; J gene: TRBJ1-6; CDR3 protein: CASSDLYRGSGSPLHF
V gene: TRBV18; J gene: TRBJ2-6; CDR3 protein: CASSTIRDSGTGANVLTF
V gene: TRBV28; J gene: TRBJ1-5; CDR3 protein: CASSDRGPGQPQHF
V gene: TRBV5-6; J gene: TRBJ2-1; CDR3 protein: CASSLKRRAVGLRHEQFF
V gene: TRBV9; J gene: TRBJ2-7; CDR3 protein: CASSVASGMSYEQYF
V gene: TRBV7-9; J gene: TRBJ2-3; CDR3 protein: CASSLGARSTDTQYF
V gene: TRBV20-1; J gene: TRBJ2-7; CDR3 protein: CSADREYEQYF
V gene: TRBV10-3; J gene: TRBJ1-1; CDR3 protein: CAIMRGPGNTEAFF
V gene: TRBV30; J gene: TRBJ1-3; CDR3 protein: CALGAGGSGNTIYF
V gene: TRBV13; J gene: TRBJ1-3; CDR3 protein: CASTEGASGNTIYF
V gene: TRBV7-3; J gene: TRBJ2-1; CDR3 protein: CASSLTANNEQFF
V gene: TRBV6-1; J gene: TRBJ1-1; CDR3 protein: CASSEGQAYLAFF
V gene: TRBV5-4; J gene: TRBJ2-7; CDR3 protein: CASSDPGLHSSYEQYF
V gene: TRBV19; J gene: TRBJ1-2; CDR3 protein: CASSTGLIYGYTF
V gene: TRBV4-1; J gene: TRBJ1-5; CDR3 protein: CASSQGSNRGSVSNQPQHF
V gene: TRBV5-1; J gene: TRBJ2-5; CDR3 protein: CASSLDRGRPETQYF
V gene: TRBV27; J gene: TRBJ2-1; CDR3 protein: CASSDDRGLARNEQFF
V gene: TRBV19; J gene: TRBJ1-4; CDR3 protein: CASSISRDRGNEKLFF
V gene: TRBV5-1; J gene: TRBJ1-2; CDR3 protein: CASSLGGPADGYTF
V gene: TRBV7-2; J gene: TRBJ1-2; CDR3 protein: CASSRLDTLYGYTF